Following are 26 T cell receptor beta chains from one sample sequenced in a study of blood T cell repertoires in COVID-19 (dated by TCRdb to the early 2020s). The method was the immunoSEQ multiplex PCR assay. TCRdb mirrors the immuneACCESS table, restricted to in-frame sequences. Some clones are absent from its copies; in checked studies, under half trace to an unresolved V gene, and the reason for the others is unknown. Present in this sample are about 110,000 clones, around 90% of which were seen just once. 0.88% of the sample is taken by the ten largest. The sample comprised peripheral blood. These receptor sequences come from a woman aged 45-59 years with active or convalescent COVID-19.

The chain couples TRBV5-6 to TRBJ2-1, with TRBD1 matching 9 bases. Trimming at V came to 0 bases and at J to 15 bases, leaving 7 bases not matched to a gene. This CDR3 has 13 residues. Germline values: CDR1 SGHDT, CDR2 YYEEEE. CDR3 residues: CASSLAGTGPSFF. CDR3 bases: TGTGCCAGCAGCTTGGCCGGGACAGGGCCGTCGTTCTTC.

This chain joins TRBV6-5 and TRBJ2-2; possibly TRBD1 for D (6 bases). Germline values: CDR1 MNHEY, CDR2 SVGAGI. Trimming cost V 5 bases and J 1 base, with 11 bases left between them. The CDR3 contains 15 residues. The CDR3 DNA reads TGTGCCAGCAGTACTCCGGGACAGAACACCGGGGAGCTGTTTTTT. This sequence encodes CASSTPGQNTGELFF.

This clone was seen only once. This chain links TRBV9 with TRBJ2-7; no definite D call. Between the trimmed V and J ends, which lost 0 bases and 6 bases, there was a span of 13 bases. Germline lookup yields CDR1 SGDLS and CDR2 YYNGEE. CDR3 length equals 14 residues. The CDR3 spells CASSVDSRSGEQYF. CDR3 bases: TGTGCCAGCAGCGTAGATAGTAGGTCAGGCGAGCAGTACTTC.

The chain recombines TRBV27 with TRBJ1-2; 7 bases match TRBD1. The germline gives CDR1 MNHEY, CDR2 SMNVEV (reference sequence). CDR3 length: 13 amino acids. With V trimmed by 5 bases and J by 6 bases, 6 bases remained unmatched. Here the CDR3 reads CASSLRGRDGYTF. Written as DNA, the CDR3 is TGTGCCAGCAGTCTAAGGGGGCGCGATGGCTACACCTTC.

The chain combines TRBV27 with TRBJ1-1; D is unclear. Trimming removed 3 bases at V and 5 bases at J, with 13 bases between. CDR1 MNHEY and CDR2 SMNVEV come from the germline V gene (reference sequence). There are 14 residues in the CDR3. DNA for the CDR3: TGTGCCAGCAGTTTTCGTTATTCGGGAACTGAAGCTTTCTTT. Its protein is CASSFRYSGTEAFF.

V gene TRBV11-2 combines with J gene TRBJ1-2; 8 positions agree with TRBD1. Trimming at V came to 1 base and at J to 2 bases, leaving 3 bases not matched to a gene. The V gene's germline CDR1 is SGHAT and CDR2 FQNNGV. The CDR3 extends over 15 amino acids. In DNA form, the CDR3 reads TGTGCCAGCAGCTTAGGATCAGGGGGCAACTATGGCTACACCTTC. As protein: CASSLGSGGNYGYTF.

The chain carries TRBV18 and TRBJ2-7, with 12 bases lining up with TRBD1. Trimming cost V 3 bases and J 5 bases; bases outside gene matches: 5. CDR1 and CDR2 from the germline V gene are KGHSH and LQKENI. The CDR3 extends over 15 amino acids. The CDR3 coding sequence is TGTGCCAGCTCACCCGGGGACAGGGGGCGGAACGAGCAGTACTTC. Encoded protein: CASSPGDRGRNEQYF.

This clone came up once. The chain carries TRBV9 and TRBJ2-7; D gene uncertain. V shed 1 base and J shed 2 bases, with 10 bases lying between them. The CDR3 is made up of 14 amino acids. Germline V gene lookup returns CDR1 SGDLS and CDR2 YYNGEE. CDR3 sequence: CASSVQSIPYEQYF. The CDR3 nucleotides are TGTGCCAGCAGCGTACAGTCCATCCCCTACGAGCAGTACTTC. Based on the CDR3 plus reference TRBV9 and TRBJ2-7, the full variable domain is DSGVTQTPKHLITATGQRVTLRCSPRSGDLSVYWYQQSLDQGLQFLIQYYNGEERAKGNILERFSAQQFPDLHSELNLSSLELGDSALYFCASSVQSIPYEQYFGPGTRLTVT.

The V and J genes are TRBV6-6 and TRBJ2-5; 7 nucleotides match TRBD1. CDR1 and CDR2 from the germline V gene are MNHNY and SVGAGI (reference sequence). V shed 9 bases and J 5 bases; nucleotides not matched to a gene: 6. There are 12 residues in the CDR3. The CDR3 is CASRWTGETQYF. As DNA, the CDR3 is TGTGCCAGTAGGTGGACAGGCGAGACCCAGTACTTC.

V and J are TRBV30 and TRBJ1-5, with TRBD1 as a possible D gene (6 bases). The CDR3 length is 16 residues. The ends were cut back, 1 base at V and 3 bases at J, with 16 bases in the middle. Germline CDR1 GTSNPN, CDR2 SVGIG (reference sequence). CDR3 bases: TGTGCCTGGAGTGATAAGAGGGGGTGGTCCAATCAGCCCCAGCATTTT. Translation gives CAWSDKRGWSNQPQHF.

The chain is built from TRBV18 and TRBJ1-2; 10 nucleotides agree with TRBD1. Per the germline V gene, CDR1 is KGHSH and CDR2 is LQKENI. This CDR3 comprises 14 residues. With 2 bases clipped from V and 6 bases from J, the junction kept 3 bases outside the gene matches. The CDR3 region has the DNA TGTGCCAGCTCACCAAGGGGGACAGGGGATGGCTACACCTTC. It yields the protein CASSPRGTGDGYTF.

This clone was detected only a few times. The chain recombines TRBV6-2 or TRBV6-3 with TRBJ2-7; tentative D call: TRBD2 (5 bases). There are 14 residues in the CDR3. Trimming pared 4 bases from V and 6 bases from J, leaving 16 bases between. Germline CDR1 MNHEY, CDR2 SVGEGT. In nucleotides, the CDR3 is TGTGCCAGCAGTTCGCAGACTAACCGGGTCGAGCAGTACTTC. Protein product: CASSSQTNRVEQYF.

The rearrangement uses TRBV28 and TRBJ2-7; TRBD1 matches 7 bases. The CDR3 contains 14 residues. J gave up 3 bases and V 7 bases, and 9 bases lay outside the gene matches. Germline CDR1 is MDHEN and CDR2 is SYDVKM. The CDR3 spells CASKSGTENYEQYF. The CDR3 nucleotides are TGTGCCAGCAAATCCGGGACAGAGAACTACGAGCAGTACTTC.

This clone was detected once. The chain has TRBV11-3 and TRBJ2-5; TRBD2 is a possible D gene (6 bases). Deletions cut 2 bases from V and 5 bases from J, with 27 bases between. This CDR3 contains 19 residues. Germline CDR1 is SGHNT and CDR2 is YENEEA. The DNA of the CDR3 is TGTGCCAGCAGCTTACCTCACCGGGGGAGGACGGGAGAAGGTGAGACCCAGTACTTC. This sequence encodes CASSLPHRGRTGEGETQYF.

V gene TRBV11-3 combines with J gene TRBJ2-3; 8 bases are a match to TRBD1. Germline CDR1 is SGHNT and CDR2 is YENEEA. The CDR3 consists of 16 residues. Trimming at V came to 4 bases and at J to 2 bases, leaving 8 bases not matched to a gene. In DNA form, the CDR3 reads TGTGCCAGCAGCTGGCCAGGGGGCGAAAACACAGATACGCAGTATTTT. As protein: CASSWPGGENTDTQYF.

The V and J genes are TRBV19 and TRBJ1-3, with D unresolved. Germline CDR1 LNHDA, CDR2 SQIVND (reference sequence). The CDR3 spans 14 residues. Trimming stripped 7 bases from V and 7 bases from J, with 17 bases between. Here the CDR3 reads CASKAQRGRNTIYF. CDR3 sequence (DNA): TGTGCCAGTAAAGCCCAAAGAGGGCGTAACACCATATATTTT.

The chain combines TRBV3-1 (or the pseudogene TRBV3-2) with TRBJ2-1, with unresolved D. Trimming cost V 1 base and J 2 bases, with 12 bases left between them. Looked up from germline, CDR1 is LGHDT and CDR2 is YNNKEL (reference sequence). This CDR3 has 16 residues. Here the CDR3 reads CASSQGNGAPYNEQFF. CDR3 nucleotide sequence: TGTGCCAGCAGCCAAGGAAATGGTGCGCCCTACAATGAGCAGTTCTTC.

The chain employs TRBV28 and TRBJ2-2, with TRBD2 matching 11 bases. The length of the CDR3 is 16 residues. Germline V CDR1 and CDR2: MDHEN, SYDVKM. With 5 bases clipped from V and 4 bases from J, the junction kept 6 bases outside the gene matches. The CDR3 region is CASSPLAGVGTGELFF. The CDR3 region has the DNA TGTGCCAGCAGTCCACTAGCGGGAGTGGGCACCGGGGAGCTGTTTTTT.

The CDR3: CASSVRGGNEQFF. The CDR3 bases are TGTGCCAGCAGCGTGCGGGGGGGCAATGAGCAGTTCTTC. The J gene is TRBJ2-1, the V gene TRBV9; 9 bases are shared with TRBD2. This CDR3 comprises 13 residues. The germline V gene has CDR1 SGDLS and CDR2 YYNGEE. V lost 2 bases to trimming and J lost 6 bases; unmatched junction nucleotides: 0. Drawing the rest from reference TRBV9 and TRBJ2-1, the complete variable domain is DSGVTQTPKHLITATGQRVTLRCSPRSGDLSVYWYQQSLDQGLQFLIQYYNGEERAKGNILERFSAQQFPDLHSELNLSSLELGDSALYFCASSVRGGNEQFFGPGTRLTVL.

The V call is TRBV30, the J call TRBJ1-4; perhaps TRBD1 as D (6 bases). V dropped 4 bases and J dropped 7 bases, with 13 bases sitting between them. CDR1 GTSNPN and CDR2 SVGIG come from the germline V gene (reference sequence). This CDR3 comprises 13 residues. The CDR3 here is CAWNPQGSEKLFF. DNA for the CDR3: TGTGCCTGGAACCCACAGGGTAGTGAAAAACTGTTTTTT. The full variable domain, rest sourced from reference TRBV30 and TRBJ1-4, is SQTIHQWPATLVQPVGSPLSLECTVEGTSNPNLYWYRQAAGRGLQLLFYSVGIGQISSEVPQNLSASRPQDRQFILSSKKLLLSDSGFYLCAWNPQGSEKLFFGSGTQLSVL.

The chain is built from TRBV15 and TRBJ1-4, with TRBD1 matching 10 bases. The ends lost 3 bases at V and 7 bases at J; junction bases unmatched: 8. The CDR3 totals 16 residues. Germline V gene lookup returns CDR1 LNHNV and CDR2 YYDKDF (reference sequence). The CDR3: CATSRDAGTGAEKLFF. In nucleotides, the CDR3 is TGTGCCACCAGCAGGGACGCCGGGACAGGGGCTGAAAAACTGTTTTTT.

The genes are TRBV28 and TRBJ2-1; 10 bases map to TRBD2. Trimming removed 3 bases from V and 2 bases from J; junction bases left unmatched: 4. Germline V gene lookup returns CDR1 MDHEN and CDR2 SYDVKM. The CDR3 length is 16 residues. CDR3: CASSLTSGSTYNEQFF. In DNA form, the CDR3 reads TGTGCCAGCAGTTTGACTAGCGGGTCAACCTACAATGAGCAGTTCTTC. The full variable domain, in which reference TRBV28 and TRBJ2-1 provide the parts outside the CDR3, is DVKVTQSSRYLVKRTGEKVFLECVQDMDHENMFWYRQDPGLGLRLIYFSYDVKMKEKGDIPEGYSVSREKKERFSLILESASTNQTSMYLCASSLTSGSTYNEQFFGPGTRLTVL.

The V gene is TRBV5-1, the J gene TRBJ2-1, with 7 bases identical to TRBD2. Germline trimming cut 0 bases from V and 7 bases from J; bases unmatched to any gene: 4. The CDR3 consists of 14 residues. Germline V gene data show CDR1 as SGHRS and CDR2 as YFSETQ. The CDR3 bases are TGCGCCAGCAGCTTGGCTTCGCGGGGGAATGAGCAGTTCTTC. This codes for CASSLASRGNEQFF.

J is TRBJ2-5 and V is TRBV27; TRBD2 matches at 12 bases. Losses at the gene ends were 10 bases for V and 4 bases for J; bases not matched to a gene: 4. The CDR3 runs 13 residues. Per the germline V gene, CDR1 is MNHEY and CDR2 is SMNVEV (reference sequence). CDR3 sequence (DNA): TGTGCCACCTCGGGACTAGCGGGAGAGACCCAGTACTTC. Protein: CATSGLAGETQYF.

This chain uses TRBV5-4 with TRBJ1-5; no reliable D call. Germline loops: CDR1 SGHNT, CDR2 YYREEE (reference sequence). V lost 0 bases and J 0 bases, leaving 7 bases between the germline ends. The CDR3 totals 15 residues. The CDR3 DNA sequence: TGTGCCAGCAGCTTGGGGGGAGATAGCAATCAGCCCCAGCATTTT. Its protein is CASSLGGDSNQPQHF.

V gene TRBV27 combines with J gene TRBJ2-1; 13 bases match TRBD2. The length of the CDR3 is 18 residues. Germline CDR1 reads MNHEY; CDR2 reads SMNVEV (reference sequence). The V and J ends lost 5 bases and 0 bases, in that order; junction bases with no gene match: 7. DNA for the CDR3: TGTGCCAGCAGTATGGGACTAGCGGGGACTCTCTCCTACAATGAGCAGTTCTTC. As protein: CASSMGLAGTLSYNEQFF.